This T cell receptor (beta chain) was profiled in a study of T cells in Graves' hyperthyroidism and ophthalmopathy. Amplification yielded TCR beta CDR3 regions, with RNA transcripts as the source. The HTBI primer set was used in a first-round RT-PCR of the TCR CDR3. TCRdb reprocessed the multiplex PCR reads via MiXCR and lists one record per CDR3 protein. The sample carries 350,000 to 400,000 distinct CDR3 sequences, approximately 15% recorded once. This clonotype was counted ten times or more. This CDR3 is 16 amino acids long. V was clipped by 0 bases and J by 5 bases; unmatched bases: 5. Germline V gene lookup returns CDR1 KGHSH and CDR2 LQKENI.

The rearrangement joins TRBV18 to TRBJ2-3, with 10 nucleotides matching TRBD2. The TCR was taken from a young woman with Graves' hyperthyroidism. What was sequenced was blood. The CDR3 DNA sequence: TGTGCCAGCTCACCACCCCCAGCTAGCGGGAGAGATACGCAGTATTTT. It translates to CASSPPPASGRDTQYF.